Listed below are T cell receptor beta chains from one sample, sequenced in a study of cytomegalovirus exposure and HLA in healthy donors. The repertoire was sequenced with immunoSEQ multiplex PCR; TCRdb's copy has only in-frame clones and lacks some. The repertoire holds approximately 160,000 clones, with almost 80% as singletons. Sequencing used PBMCs. All receptors derive from a male donor in good health and CMV-seronegative. The CDR3 runs from the conserved cysteine through the conserved F or W. The D gene is left open where the match is weak. Clone size is given for some rows only: seen once, a few or many times, or a class if the clone is expanded.

.	.	TRBJ2-7	TRBV5-1	TGCGCCAGCAGCTTGGCCGCGACAGCCTTCTCCTACGAGCAGTACTTC	CASSLAATAFSYEQYF
.	.	TRBJ2-1	TRBV14	TGTGCCAGCAGCCGCGGTACCCCCTCATCCTACAATGAGCAGTTCTTC	CASSRGTPSSYNEQFF
once	.	TRBJ1-1	TRBV27	TGTGCCAGCAGTCCTCAGAGGGGAGGGGGGATCACTGAAGCTTTCTTT	CASSPQRGGGITEAFF
.	.	TRBJ2-5	TRBV2	TGTGCCAGCAGGGAACAGGGAAAATTGGAGACCCAGTACTTC	CASREQGKLETQYF
.	TRBD2	TRBJ2-3	TRBV7-2	TGTGCCAGCAGCCCCCTCATAGCGGGGGTCGGGGATACGCAGTATTTT	CASSPLIAGVGDTQYF
.	.	TRBJ2-7	TRBV2	TGTGCCAGCAAATCTGACCCGGGCGAGCAGTACTTC	CASKSDPGEQYF
once	TRBD2	TRBJ2-2	TRBV7-9	TGTTCCAGCAGCTTGTATGATGCGGGAGACACCGGGGAGCTGTTTTTT	CSSSLYDAGDTGELFF
.	.	TRBJ1-1	TRBV7-2	TGTGCCAGCAGCCGTGGGGCGAACACTGGAGCTTTCTTT	CASSRGANTGAFF
few	TRBD2	TRBJ2-1	TRBV19	TGTGCCAGTAGTACAGGGACTAGCGGGATCTATGAGCAGTTCTTC	CASSTGTSGIYEQFF
.	.	TRBJ1-1	TRBV11-3	TGTGCCAGCAGCTTAGATTCACTCAGAGGAGCTTTCTTT	CASSLDSLRGAFF
.	.	TRBJ2-1	TRBV29-1	TGCAGCGTTGAAAAAGAATCACTCTACAATGAGCAGTTCTTC	CSVEKESLYNEQFF
.	.	TRBJ1-1	TRBV14	TGTGCCAGCAGCCAATGGTCCGGAGGGTGGGCTTTCTTT	CASSQWSGGWAFF
.	TRBD1	TRBJ1-4	TRBV4-3	TGCGCCAGCAGCCAATCGCGGACAGGGGTAGGAGAAAAACTGTTTTTT	CASSQSRTGVGEKLFF
.	.	TRBJ1-2	TRBV11-1	TGTGCCAGCAGTCTTGGGCAGGGGAAAAGAGTCACCTTC	CASSLGQGKRVTF
once	.	TRBJ1-1	TRBV5-6	TGTGCCAGCAGCTTGGGAGGGAACACTGAAGCTTTCTTT	CASSLGGNTEAFF
.	.	TRBJ1-6	TRBV7-3	TGTGCCAGCAGCTTGGGCAGGGGTTCTTCACCCCTCCACTTT	CASSLGRGSSPLHF
once	.	TRBJ2-1	TRBV7-9	TGTGCCAGCAGCTCCGGGACTTTCAATGAGCAGTTCTTC	CASSSGTFNEQFF
.	.	TRBJ2-5	TRBV27	TGTGCCAGCAGTTCCCTCAGGGGGGCACAAGAGACCCAGTACTTC	CASSSLRGAQETQYF
.	TRBD1	TRBJ2-7	TRBV4-1	TGCGCCAGCAGCCAAGACAGGACAGGGCCCTACGAGCAGTACTTC	CASSQDRTGPYEQYF
.	.	TRBJ2-2	TRBV5-1	TGCGCCAGCAGCTCGGTGGGGCGCACCGGGGAGCTGTTTTTT	CASSSVGRTGELFF
.	.	TRBJ2-3	TRBV12-2	TGTGCAAGTCGCTTGTCTAGCGGGGGGGACACAGATACGCAGTATTTT	CASRLSSGGDTDTQYF
.	TRBD1	TRBJ1-5	TRBV2	TGTGCCAGCAGTGAGAACAGGGGTGAGCAGCCCCAGCATTTT	CASSENRGEQPQHF
.	TRBD1	TRBJ1-1	TRBV5-1	TGCGCCAGCAGCTCTGGGGGGACAGCGAACACTGAAGCTTTCTTT	CASSSGGTANTEAFF
.	.	TRBJ2-7	TRBV9	TGTGCCAGCAGCACCCAAACGGGGGGCAACGACGAGCAGTACTTC	CASSTQTGGNDEQYF
.	TRBD1	TRBJ2-1	TRBV4-1	TGCGCCAGCAGCCAAGATCTGGGACAGTACAATGAGCAGTTCTTC	CASSQDLGQYNEQFF
.	.	TRBJ2-1	TRBV5-1	TGCGCCAGCAGCTTGGCGGGTAGCGGTTCCTACAATGAGCAGTTCTTC	CASSLAGSGSYNEQFF
.	TRBD1	TRBJ2-7	TRBV19	TGTGCCAGTAGTATCGGCAGGGGGCTCTACGAGCAGTACTTC	CASSIGRGLYEQYF
.	.	TRBJ2-6	TRBV14	TGTGCCAGCAGCCAAGATCTTGGGGGGACTGGGGCCAACGTCCTGACTTTC	CASSQDLGGTGANVLTF
.	TRBD1	TRBJ2-5	TRBV7-3	TGTGCCAGCAGCTTAAGACAGGGCTGGACCCAGTACTTC	CASSLRQGWTQYF
.	.	TRBJ1-4	TRBV30	TGTGCCTGGAGTGTTGGGGGGGCTAATGAAAAACTGTTTTTT	CAWSVGGANEKLFF
.	.	TRBJ1-2	TRBV5-1	TGCGCCAGCAGCTTGGACCTTACGATAGTAGTAGGCTACACCTTC	CASSLDLTIVVGYTF
.	TRBD1	TRBJ2-2	TRBV6-5	TGTGCCAGCAGGGGACAGGTGAACACCGGGGAGCTGTTTTTT	CASRGQVNTGELFF
.	TRBD2	TRBJ2-7	TRBV27	TGTGCCAGCAGCCGTGGGGGGGAGATCTCCTACGAGCAGTACTTC	CASSRGGEISYEQYF
.	.	TRBJ2-5	TRBV7-9	TGTTCCAGCAGTGGTACAGTGATCCAAGAGACCCAGTACTTC	CSSSGTVIQETQYF
.	.	TRBJ1-3	TRBV6-5	TGTGCCAGCAGTTCCAATACGGACACCATATATTTT	CASSSNTDTIYF
.	.	TRBJ1-1	TRBV27	TGTGCCAGCAGTTTATTCCCGTCCACTGAAGCTTTCTTT	CASSLFPSTEAFF
.	.	TRBJ2-3	TRBV4-3	TGCGCCAGCAGCCAAGAATTCCGGAGGAGCACAGATACGCAGTATTTT	CASSQEFRRSTDTQYF
.	.	TRBJ1-3	TRBV30	TGTGCCTGGAGAGGTGACAGCCACTCTGGAAACACCATATATTTT	CAWRGDSHSGNTIYF
.	.	TRBJ2-2	TRBV27	TGTGCCATCGGACATGCGAACACCGGGGAGCTGTTTTTT	CAIGHANTGELFF
.	TRBD1	TRBJ1-5	TRBV7-2	TGTGCCAGCAGCTTTGGGACAGGGTGGGATGAGCCCCAGCATTTT	CASSFGTGWDEPQHF